This T cell receptor beta chain comes out of a study of regulatory T cells in long-lasting Graves disease. In the study overall: By definition, persistent Graves' disease involved antithyroid drugs for over 5 years alongside positive TSH receptor antibodies. Study-level findings and limits: Relative to newly diagnosed Graves' patients, persistent ones had lower TCR diversity. Persistent disease exhibited a predilection for TRBV28, TRBJ1-2 and TRBJ2-5.

The CDR3 is 15 residues long. Per the germline V gene, CDR1 is LNHNV and CDR2 is YYDKDF (reference sequence). V dropped 0 bases and J dropped 5 bases, with 11 bases sitting between them. This clonotype was seen a handful of times. Its antigen is still unknown. Sample time point: persistent/refractory GD, antithyroid drugs over 5 years with positive TRAb. PBMC-extracted RNA yielded the TCR library. Arm-PCR of CDR3 regions and iRepertoire HTBI primers were used to build TCR beta libraries. Each CDR3 protein gets one entry after TCRdb re-called the multiplex PCR reads with MiXCR. The data show 300,000 to 400,000 distinct CDR3 sequences, less than 20% seen once.

J is TRBJ1-5 and V is TRBV15; D is possibly TRBD1 (5 bases). The sequencing used peripheral blood mononuclear cells (PBMCs), collected when the disease was refractory, from a patient treated with antithyroid drugs. This TCR was recovered from a female donor with Graves disease. The CDR3 spells CATSREAGWDQPQHF. CDR3 coding DNA: TGTGCCACCAGCAGAGAAGCAGGGTGGGATCAGCCCCAGCATTTT.